A single sample gave rise to the 19 T cell receptor beta chains below, sequenced in a study of T cells after posttransplantation cyclophosphamide. Controls had myeloablative marrow grafts with methotrexate and calcineurin inhibitor, sampled at 1 year. Assay: immunoSEQ multiplex PCR; the TCRdb copy retains only in-frame clones and omits some. The sample consists of about 21,000 clones, 80% to 90% of them appearing once. The starting material was PBMCs, obtained less than 400 days after allogeneic stem cell transplant with calcineurin inhibitor and methotrexate. The source of these receptors is a female patient aged 30 to 40 who received an allogeneic stem cell transplant from an unrelated donor, was CMV-positive, and had acute and chronic GVHD. Some T cells may be transferred from the graft donor.

The chain is built from TRBV11-3 and TRBJ2-1, with 9 bases identical to TRBD2. Germline V lookup: CDR1 SGHNT, CDR2 YENEEA. The CDR3 is 16 residues long. The junction had 5 bases not matched to a gene; V was cut back by 5 bases and J by 0 bases. CDR3 sequence (DNA): TGTGCCAGCAGCGCGCTAGCGGGGACCTCCTACAATGAGCAGTTCTTC. It specifies CASSALAGTSYNEQFF.

The chain couples TRBV6-5 to TRBJ1-5; no clear D gene. This CDR3 has 16 amino acids. Trimming took 0 bases from V and 0 from J, leaving 9 bases between them. Germline V gene data show CDR1 as MNHEY and CDR2 as SVGAGI. This chain's CDR3 is CASSYSSQYSNQPQHF. The CDR3 region has the DNA TGTGCCAGCAGTTACTCGTCCCAGTATAGCAATCAGCCCCAGCATTTT.

This chain uses TRBV6-5 with TRBJ2-5; possibly TRBD2 for D (5 bases). Near its end, the DNA agrees better with TRBJ2-7, so the J call may be wrong. CDR3 length: 15 residues. Germline assignment: CDR1 MNHEY and CDR2 SVGAGI. The CDR3 reads CASSYVPGLVYEQYF. The DNA for the CDR3 is TGTGCCAGCAGTTACGTTCCGGGGTTAGTCTACGAGCAGTACTTC.

This chain connects TRBV7-3 to TRBJ1-6; TRBD1 might be the D (6 bases). Between the trimmed V and J ends, which lost 4 bases and 9 bases, there was a span of 13 bases. Germline CDR1 reads SGHTA; CDR2 reads FQGTGA. The CDR3 has 14 amino acids. The CDR3 nucleotides read TGTGCCAGCAGCTGGCAGGGGCCGGGTTCACCCCTCCACTTT. Protein sequence: CASSWQGPGSPLHF.

The V and J genes are TRBV19 and TRBJ1-2; 7 bases are a match to TRBD1. V was clipped by 7 bases and J by 4 bases; unmatched bases: 12. Germline V gene lookup returns CDR1 LNHDA and CDR2 SQIVND (reference sequence). This CDR3 spans 15 amino acids. The CDR3 DNA reads as TGTGCCAGTATCGAGGGGGCAGGGGGAGTCTATGGCTACACCTTC. This translates into CASIEGAGGVYGYTF.

This clone has only a few counts. The V and J genes are TRBV6-6 and TRBJ1-1; TRBD1 matches 8 bases. V trimming: 0 bases; J trimming: 5 bases; junction bases outside the gene matches: 8. The CDR3 has 16 residues. Germline lookup yields CDR1 MNHNY and CDR2 SVGAGI (reference sequence). CDR3: CASSYSMTGVGTEAFF. The CDR3 nucleotides read TGTGCCAGCAGTTACTCGATGACAGGGGTAGGGACTGAAGCTTTCTTT.

The gene calls are TRBV5-1 and TRBJ1-2, with 8 bases matching TRBD1. Germline values: CDR1 SGHRS, CDR2 YFSETQ. The trim removed 4 bases at V and 8 bases at J, leaving 10 bases unmatched. The CDR3 runs to 14 residues. CDR3: CASSQTQGAEGYTF. The CDR3 region has the DNA TGCGCCAGCAGCCAGACCCAGGGGGCGGAGGGCTACACCTTC.

V gene TRBV30 combines with J gene TRBJ2-7, with 9 positions matching TRBD2. This CDR3 is 13 amino acids long. With 4 bases clipped from V and 6 bases from J, the junction kept 7 bases outside the gene matches. Germline V gene lookup returns CDR1 GTSNPN and CDR2 SVGIG (reference sequence). CDR3 region: CAWNGAGGPEQYF. For the CDR3, the DNA is TGTGCCTGGAATGGAGCGGGAGGACCCGAGCAGTACTTC.

The V gene is TRBV7-9, the J gene TRBJ1-1; D gene uncertain. The germline V gene has CDR1 SEHNR and CDR2 FQNEAQ (reference sequence). Trimming left V 5 bases short and J 4 bases short, with 17 bases between. The CDR3 extends over 15 amino acids. CDR3 region: CASSPGSVGGTEAFF. CDR3 bases: TGTGCCAGCAGCCCCGGGTCAGTGGGAGGCACTGAAGCTTTCTTT.

This chain connects TRBV19 to TRBJ2-1; a possible D gene is TRBD2 (7 bases). Germline CDR1 reads LNHDA; CDR2 reads SQIVND (reference sequence). CDR3 size: 15 residues. Trimming pared 4 bases from V and 2 bases from J, leaving 12 bases between. The CDR3 region is CASSKGRGAYNEQFF. The CDR3 DNA follows: TGTGCCAGTAGTAAGGGGAGGGGGGCCTACAATGAGCAGTTCTTC.

The V gene is TRBV7-8, the J gene TRBJ2-5; D perhaps matches TRBD1 (6 bases). The DNA end favors TRBJ2-7, so the J call may be wrong. The CDR3 covers 14 residues. Germline V lookup: CDR1 SGHVS, CDR2 FQNEAQ. CDR3 residues: CASSLQDSSYEQYF. CDR3 nucleotide sequence: TGTGCCAGCAGCTTACAGGACAGCTCCTACGAGCAGTACTTC.

The chain joins TRBV5-1 to TRBJ1-1; 9 bases agree with TRBD1. CDR3 length: 15 residues. In germline, CDR1 is SGHRS, CDR2 YFSETQ. After removal of 4 bases from V and 4 bases from J, the junction contained 8 bases not matched to a gene. The CDR3 region is CASSLDRGSGTEAFF. The CDR3 region has the DNA TGCGCCAGCAGCCTAGACAGGGGGTCGGGCACTGAAGCTTTCTTT.

The V gene is TRBV11-3, the J gene TRBJ2-1; 8 bases match TRBD2. Unmatched junction bases numbered 6, after V lost 2 bases and J lost 3 bases. CDR1 is SGHNT and CDR2 is YENEEA in the germline V gene. The CDR3 is 16 amino acids. The CDR3, as DNA: TGTGCCAGCAGCTTATCCAGCGGGAGTATCTACAATGAGCAGTTCTTC. This encodes CASSLSSGSIYNEQFF.

The CDR3 DNA is TGTGCCAGCAGCCCTGAAAGCTGGGGGTCACCCAGGGGCGAGCAGTACTTC. Amino acids: CASSPESWGSPRGEQYF. The V and J genes are TRBV14 and TRBJ2-7, with a tentative D call TRBD1 (6 bases). V dropped 4 bases and J dropped 6 bases, with 25 bases sitting between them. The germline V gene encodes CDR1 SGHDN and CDR2 FVKESK. CDR3 length equals 17 residues.

This chain uses TRBV10-3 with TRBJ2-5; 10 bases agree with TRBD2. Per the germline V gene, CDR1 is ENHRY and CDR2 is SYGVKD. J gave up 5 bases and V 10 bases, and 10 bases lay outside the gene matches. The CDR3 has 14 amino acids. For the CDR3, the DNA is TGTGCCACGGGGCTAGCGGGAGTGGATGAGACCCAGTACTTC. This codes for CATGLAGVDETQYF.

The rearrangement links TRBV7-2 to TRBJ1-4, with 7 bases matching TRBD1. V lost 5 bases and J lost 7; bases outside the gene matches: 7. CDR3 length: 14 amino acids. The germline V gene has CDR1 SGHTA and CDR2 FQGNSA. The CDR3 is CASSARTGPEKLFF. The CDR3 nucleotides read TGTGCCAGCAGCGCCCGGACAGGTCCTGAAAAACTGTTTTTT.

This sequence joins TRBV6-5 and TRBJ1-5; a possible D gene is TRBD1 (6 bases). Germline V gives CDR1 MNHEY, CDR2 SVGAGI. The ends were cut back, 4 bases at V and 2 bases at J, with 12 bases in the middle. The CDR3 is 15 amino acids. The CDR3 protein is CASSFGGAGNQPQHF. In nucleotides, the CDR3 is TGTGCCAGCAGTTTTGGGGGGGCCGGCAATCAGCCCCAGCATTTT.

The genes are TRBV12-5 and TRBJ1-2, with TRBD1 identical over 10 bases. J lost 4 bases, V lost 5 bases, and 13 bases had no gene match. In germline, CDR1 is LGHNT, CDR2 FRNRAP. The CDR3 loop spans 17 amino acids. CDR3 amino acids: CASGPGTGAPVAYGYTF. In DNA form, the CDR3 reads TGTGCTAGTGGTCCCGGGACAGGGGCGCCGGTTGCCTATGGCTACACCTTC.

The chain recombines TRBV18 with TRBJ1-5, with D unclear. The ends were cut back, 2 bases at V and 5 bases at J, with 10 bases in the middle. There are 14 residues in the CDR3. Germline V gene lookup returns CDR1 KGHSH and CDR2 LQKENI. CDR3 in DNA: TGTGCCAGCTCACCAGACATTCCATATCAGCCCCAGCATTTT. The encoded protein is CASSPDIPYQPQHF.